The entry below describes one T cell receptor (beta chain). The trim removed 3 bases at V and 1 base at J, leaving 5 bases unmatched. This CDR3 is built from 18 residues. Germline V CDR1 and CDR2: SEHNR, FQNEAQ (reference sequence). Time point specified: pre-treatment sample, taken before nivolumab and TIL therapy. Most excised metastases sampled were pleural nodules or supraclavicular lymph nodes. This sample was taken from a study of TIL therapy for anti-PD-1-resistant metastatic lung cancer. The libraries were made with immunoSEQ v3. Measured with immunoSEQ multiplex PCR; TCRdb has only the in-frame clones, and not every one. The sample includes around 13,000 clones, around 69% seen only once; the top ten take roughly 9%.

This receptor was identified in a woman aged 25-85 years with non-small cell lung cancer. The chain couples TRBV7-9 to TRBJ2-1; 14 bases map to TRBD2. Material: tumor tissue, obtained at baseline. CDR3 sequence (DNA): TGTGCCAGCAGCTTCCGCGGACTAGCGGGAGGATCCTACAATGAGCAGTTCTTC. Translating gives CASSFRGLAGGSYNEQFF. Supplemented by reference TRBV7-9 and TRBJ2-1, the full variable domain reads DTGVSQNPRHKITKRGQNVTFRCDPISEHNRLYWYRQTLGQGPEFLTYFQNEAQLEKSRLLSDRFSAERPKGSFSTLEIQRTEQGDSAMYLCASSFRGLAGGSYNEQFFGPGTRLTVL.